These T cell receptor beta chains were read from a single sample in a study of blood T cell repertoires in COVID-19. This table comes from immunoSEQ multiplex PCR, and its TCRdb copy is limited to in-frame clones, with some not included. Of some 120,000 clones in the sample, roughly 86% were seen once. Sequencing used peripheral blood. The receptors come from a woman between 50 and 59 years old who had recovered from COVID-19. Each CDR3 is given with its conserved first and last residue. The D gene is left open where the match is weak. The listing skips clone size in some rows; elsewhere it reads once, few, many or a size class.

D gene	J gene	V gene	clone size	CDR3 DNA	CDR3 protein
TRBD2	TRBJ2-3	TRBV19	few	TGTGCCAGTAGTAGGACTAGCGGGAGTGGCGTTGCAGATACGCAGTATTTT	CASSRTSGSGVADTQYF
NA	TRBJ1-5	TRBV19	NA	TGTGCCAGTAGTATAACAGTGGATCAGCCCCAGCATTTT	CASSITVDQPQHF
TRBD1	TRBJ1-2	TRBV10-3	NA	TGTGCCACATCAGGGGGACAGGGTGGCTACACCTTC	CATSGGQGGYTF
TRBD1	TRBJ2-7	TRBV7-8	NA	TGTGCCAGCAGCCCCGGACAGGGGTTCGACGAGCAGTACTTC	CASSPGQGFDEQYF
NA	TRBJ1-1	TRBV11-2	NA	TGTGCCAGCAGCTTGCGGGGGTTAAGTGACACTGAAGCTTTCTTT	CASSLRGLSDTEAFF
NA	TRBJ1-2	TRBV20-1	once	TGCAGTGCTAGAGGGGGTACAATGAGCGGCTTC	CSARGGTMSGF
TRBD2	TRBJ2-1	TRBV18	NA	TGTGCCAGCTCACTTCGCGGACTAGCCCCTTCAATAAATGAGCAGTTCTTC	CASSLRGLAPSINEQFF
NA	TRBJ2-3	TRBV10-3	NA	TGTGCCATCAGCCCCGCGGGGCCAGATACGCAGTATTTT	CAISPAGPDTQYF
TRBD1	TRBJ1-1	TRBV29-1	once	TGCAGCGTCGCACCTACCGGGACAGGGGCGGCTTTCTTT	CSVAPTGTGAAFF
NA	TRBJ2-1	TRBV12-5	NA	TGTGCTAGTGGTTTGTCAACGTCTAGCTCCTACAATGAGCAGTTCTTC	CASGLSTSSSYNEQFF
NA	TRBJ1-6	TRBV7-3	NA	TGTGCCAGCAGCTGGGGGGGGAGGAGTTCACCCCTCCACTTT	CASSWGGRSSPLHF
NA	TRBJ1-2	TRBV7-9	NA	TGTGCCAGCAGCTTAGTGTCCTCGTCTGGCTACACCTTC	CASSLVSSSGYTF
TRBD1	TRBJ2-7	TRBV18	NA	TGTGCCAGCTCACCAGGGACAGGGGGCGTGTACGAGCAGTACTTC	CASSPGTGGVYEQYF
NA	TRBJ1-1	TRBV9	once	TGTGCCAGCAGCACCTCGACAGGCGGTACTGAAGCTTTCTTT	CASSTSTGGTEAFF
TRBD2	TRBJ2-3	TRBV19	NA	TGTGCCAGTAGTATTTCGGCAGGCGGGGGACCAGATACGCAGTATTTT	CASSISAGGGPDTQYF
NA	TRBJ1-1	TRBV5-4	NA	TGTGCCAGCAGCTTGGATTGGGGCGGTGAAGCTTTCTTT	CASSLDWGGEAFF
NA	TRBJ1-1	TRBV19	NA	TGTGCCAGTAGTCCGGACACTGAAGCTTTCTTT	CASSPDTEAFF
NA	TRBJ2-5	TRBV9	NA	TGTGCCAGCAGCGTAGACCCACACCCTGGGGGAGCCGCCGGGGGGACCCAGTACTTC	CASSVDPHPGGAAGGTQYF
TRBD1	TRBJ1-5	TRBV27	NA	TGTGCCAGCAGTTTACGACAGGGCGCACTTCAGCCCCAGCATTTT	CASSLRQGALQPQHF
NA	TRBJ2-3	TRBV29-1	NA	TGCAGCGTTGACGATGGGGGGGATACGCAGTATTTT	CSVDDGGDTQYF